Reported below is one T cell receptor beta chain. The antigen is undetermined. Other DNA sequences in this sample translate to the same CDR3. These data come from a study of T cell clones after liver transplantation. Overall study: Post-transplant blood was tracked for graft-donor-reactive T cell clones identified in a pre-transplant mixed lymphocyte reaction. Whole-study findings and limits: The donor-reactive repertoire was only partly measurable in two subjects, lacking donor cells. Circulating graft-donor-reactive CD4 TCRbeta sequences fell significantly post-transplant in 5 of 8 subjects.

The V end lost 1 base, the J end lost 3 bases, and 9 bases lay between the germline ends. The CDR3 totals 14 residues. The V gene's germline CDR1 is SNHLY and CDR2 FYNNEI. The protocol was immunoSEQ multiplex PCR, while the TCRdb copy is restricted to in-frame clones and leaves out a portion. The sample has around 71,000 clones; 75% to 85% are singletons. This rearrangement joins TRBV2 to TRBJ2-5; tentative D call: TRBD1 (5 bases). The sequenced sample was CD4+ T cells from blood, obtained 12 months after liver transplant. The receptor was derived from a human patient who received a liver transplant. The T cells may come from the graft donor. CDR3 loop: CASSEEAGKETQYF. The CDR3 DNA follows: TGTGCCAGCAGTGAAGAGGCAGGGAAAGAGACCCAGTACTTC.